Listed here are 2 T cell receptor beta chains from one sample, sequenced in a study of cytomegalovirus exposure and HLA in healthy donors. The PCR was carried out with 60 Vbeta primers and 13 Jbeta primers. Clones were read by immunoSEQ multiplex PCR, and TCRdb kept only the in-frame ones, dropping some. This table holds fewer than 200,000 clones, around three quarters found once. The sequencing sample was made of PBMCs. These receptors all come from a middle-aged man in good health and CMV-seronegative.

The V gene is TRBV5-1, the J gene TRBJ2-2; 10 bases line up with TRBD2. Germline lookup yields CDR1 SGHRS and CDR2 YFSETQ. The CDR3 runs 20 residues. J lost 1 base, V lost 3 bases, and 15 bases had no gene match. The CDR3 coding sequence is TGCGCCAGCAGCTCCTCTCAGGGGGCTCTAGCGGGAGTGAACACCGGGGAGCTGTTTTTT. It encodes CASSSSQGALAGVNTGELFF.

V gene TRBV18 combines with J gene TRBJ1-1, with D possibly being TRBD1 (6 bases). The CDR3 covers 13 residues. Trimming left V 4 bases short and J 3 bases short, with 9 bases between. The V gene's germline CDR1 is KGHSH and CDR2 LQKENI. The CDR3 region is CASSLDRYTEAFF. CDR3 DNA: TGTGCCAGCTCACTCGACAGGTACACTGAAGCTTTCTTT. Full variable domain (missing parts from reference TRBV18 and TRBJ1-1): NAGVMQNPRHLVRRRGQEARLRCSPMKGHSHVYWYRQLPEEGLKFMVYLQKENIIDESGMPKERFSAEFPKEGPSILRIQQVVRGDSAAYFCASSLDRYTEAFFGQGTRLTVV.